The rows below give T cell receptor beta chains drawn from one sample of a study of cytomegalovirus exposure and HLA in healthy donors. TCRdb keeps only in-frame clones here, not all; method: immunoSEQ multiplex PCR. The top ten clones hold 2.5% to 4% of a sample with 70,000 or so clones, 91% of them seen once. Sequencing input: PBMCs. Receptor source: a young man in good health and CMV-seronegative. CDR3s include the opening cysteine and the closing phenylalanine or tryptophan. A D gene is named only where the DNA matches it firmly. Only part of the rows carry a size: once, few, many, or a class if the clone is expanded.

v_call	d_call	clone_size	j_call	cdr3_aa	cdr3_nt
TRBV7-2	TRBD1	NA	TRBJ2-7	CASSSGTGQSYEQYF	TGTGCCAGCAGCTCGGGGACAGGGCAATCCTACGAGCAGTACTTC
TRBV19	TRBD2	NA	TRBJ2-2	CASVPGGHRLAGGTGELFF	TGTGCCAGTGTCCCCGGGGGGCATCGACTAGCGGGAGGAACCGGGGAGCTGTTTTTT
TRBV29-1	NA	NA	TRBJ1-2	CSVERGDGYTF	TGCAGCGTTGAGAGAGGCGATGGCTACACCTTC
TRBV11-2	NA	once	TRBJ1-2	CASSLNEGGGYTF	TGTGCCAGCAGCTTAAACGAGGGCGGCGGCTACACCTTC
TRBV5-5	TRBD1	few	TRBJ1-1	CASSLQGGTEAFF	TGTGCCAGCAGCTTGCAGGGGGGCACTGAAGCTTTCTTT
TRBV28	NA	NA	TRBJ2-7	CASSSGKPYEQYF	TGTGCCAGCAGCTCAGGAAAACCCTACGAGCAGTACTTC
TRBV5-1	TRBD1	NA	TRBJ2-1	CASASGQGDNEQFF	TGCGCCAGCGCTTCGGGACAGGGGGACAATGAGCAGTTCTTC
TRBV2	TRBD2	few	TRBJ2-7	CASFLVLAGGPGSYEQYF	TGTGCCAGTTTTTTGGTTCTGGCGGGAGGGCCTGGATCCTACGAGCAGTACTTC
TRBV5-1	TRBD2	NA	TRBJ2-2	CASSPGGGNTGELFF	TGCGCCAGCAGCCCGGGCGGGGGGAACACCGGGGAGCTGTTTTTT
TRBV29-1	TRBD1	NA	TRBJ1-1	CSVAPGQGPGAFF	TGCAGCGTTGCCCCGGGACAGGGGCCGGGAGCTTTCTTT
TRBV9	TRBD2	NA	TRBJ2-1	CASSVGGLAGNEQFF	TGTGCCAGCAGCGTAGGGGGACTAGCGGGAAATGAGCAGTTCTTC
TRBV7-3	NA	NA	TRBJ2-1	CASSPRTTDEQFF	TGTGCCAGCAGCCCCAGGACAACCGATGAGCAGTTCTTC
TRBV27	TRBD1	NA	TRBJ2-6	CASSPRDSLLSGANVLTF	TGTGCCAGCAGTCCCCGGGACAGCCTGCTCTCTGGGGCCAACGTCCTGACTTTC
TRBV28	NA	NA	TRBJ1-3	CASRDRGNTIYF	TGTGCCAGCAGAGACAGAGGAAACACCATATATTTT
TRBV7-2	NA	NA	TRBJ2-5	CASNDYLGETQYF	TGTGCCAGCAACGACTACTTGGGGGAGACCCAGTACTTC
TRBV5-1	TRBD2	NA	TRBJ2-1	CASTEREGQNEQFF	TGCGCCAGCACCGAACGGGAGGGCCAGAATGAGCAGTTCTTC
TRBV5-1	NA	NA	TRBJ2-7	CASSLEAGNAYEQYF	TGCGCCAGCAGCTTGGAGGCAGGAAATGCCTACGAGCAGTACTTC
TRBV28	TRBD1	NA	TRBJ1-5	CASRTRDRVSGQPQHF	TGTGCCAGCAGGACTCGGGACAGGGTGAGCGGTCAGCCCCAGCATTTT
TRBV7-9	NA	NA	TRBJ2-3	CASSSGQASSTDTQYF	TGTGCCAGCAGCTCAGGGCAAGCGAGTAGCACAGATACGCAGTATTTT
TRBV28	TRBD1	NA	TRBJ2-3	CASTWTGAAEDTQYF	TGTGCCAGCACCTGGACAGGGGCCGCGGAGGATACGCAGTATTTT
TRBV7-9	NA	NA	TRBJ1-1	CASSPPSSEAFF	TGTGCCAGCAGCCCTCCCTCGAGTGAAGCTTTCTTT
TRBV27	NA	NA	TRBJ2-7	CASSLWTGSSYEQYF	TGTGCCAGCAGTTTATGGACGGGAAGCTCCTACGAGCAGTACTTC
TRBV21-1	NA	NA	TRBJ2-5	CASPIYQDREETQYF	TGTGCCAGCCCTATTTACCAGGACAGGGAAGAGACCCAGTACTTC
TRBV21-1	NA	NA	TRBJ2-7	CASTPAGTGIPYEQYF	TGTGCCAGCACCCCGGCCGGGACAGGGATACCGTACGAGCAGTACTTC
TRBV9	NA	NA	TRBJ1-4	CASSLGAIPHEKLFF	TGTGCCAGCAGCCTGGGGGCGATCCCTCATGAAAAACTGTTTTTT
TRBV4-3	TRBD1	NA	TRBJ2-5	CASSQDLGTANYF	TGCGCCAGCAGCCAAGATCTTGGGACAGCTAACTACTTC
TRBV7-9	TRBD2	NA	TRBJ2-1	CASSLTPASGANEQFF	TGTGCCAGCAGCTTAACGCCCGCTAGCGGGGCCAATGAGCAGTTCTTC
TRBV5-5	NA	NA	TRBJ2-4	CASSHRSGTTPSNIQYF	TGTGCCAGCAGCCATCGCTCGGGAACAACTCCCTCAAACATTCAGTACTTC
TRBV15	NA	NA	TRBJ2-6	CATSTPQGLGANVLTF	TGTGCCACCAGCACCCCTCAGGGTTTAGGGGCCAACGTCCTGACTTTC
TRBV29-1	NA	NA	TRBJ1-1	CSVAIVTEAFF	TGCAGCGTTGCCATAGTTACTGAAGCTTTCTTT
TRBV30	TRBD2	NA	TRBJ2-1	CAWSGLAGEEEQFF	TGTGCCTGGAGCGGACTAGCGGGAGAGGAGGAGCAGTTCTTC
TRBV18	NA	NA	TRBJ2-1	CASSPPGGGNEQFF	TGTGCCAGCTCACCCCCTGGTGGAGGCAATGAGCAGTTCTTC
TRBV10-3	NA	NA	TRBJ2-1	CAISDPTGDDNEQFF	TGTGCCATCAGTGATCCAACGGGAGACGACAATGAGCAGTTCTTC
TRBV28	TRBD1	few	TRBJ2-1	CASSFSGTGGRYEQFF	TGTGCCAGCAGTTTTTCCGGGACAGGGGGCAGGTATGAGCAGTTCTTC
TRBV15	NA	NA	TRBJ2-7	CATSRDLNSYEQYF	TGTGCCACCAGCAGAGATCTAAACAGCTACGAGCAGTACTTC
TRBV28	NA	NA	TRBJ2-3	CASSFPFAGEHGDTQYF	TGTGCCAGCAGTTTCCCATTTGCGGGCGAGCATGGAGATACGCAGTATTTT
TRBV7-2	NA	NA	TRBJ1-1	CASSLDVGRLRNTEAFF	TGTGCCAGCAGCTTAGATGTGGGGCGCTTAAGGAACACTGAAGCTTTCTTT
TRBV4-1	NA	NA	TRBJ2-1	CASSLLGQIWGAGDEQFF	TGCGCCAGCAGCCTCTTAGGGCAGATCTGGGGAGCCGGAGATGAGCAGTTCTTC
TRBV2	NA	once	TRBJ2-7	CASSPDSRGEQYF	TGTGCCAGCAGTCCCGATTCCAGGGGCGAGCAGTACTTC
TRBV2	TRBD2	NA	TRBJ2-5	CASSDPGLAGGNQETQYF	TGTGCCAGCAGTGATCCGGGACTAGCGGGAGGAAACCAAGAGACCCAGTACTTC
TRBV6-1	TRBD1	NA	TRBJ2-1	CASSGQGWNNEQFF	TGTGCCAGCAGTGGACAGGGTTGGAACAATGAGCAGTTCTTC
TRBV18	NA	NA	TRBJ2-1	CASSPRTAEIYNEQFF	TGTGCCAGCTCACCACGTACAGCGGAGATTTATAATGAGCAGTTCTTC
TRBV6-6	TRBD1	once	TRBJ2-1	CASSHRGEPYNEQFF	TGTGCCAGCAGCCACAGGGGGGAACCGTACAATGAGCAGTTCTTC
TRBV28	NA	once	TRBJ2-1	CASSPPGTYYNEQFF	TGTGCCAGCAGTCCCCCAGGGACTTACTACAATGAGCAGTTCTTC
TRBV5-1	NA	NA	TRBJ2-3	CASSDEYTQYF	TGCGCCAGCAGCGATGAGTATACGCAGTATTTT
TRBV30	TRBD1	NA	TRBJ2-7	CAWRGQGSYEQYF	TGTGCCTGGAGGGGACAGGGGTCCTACGAGCAGTACTTC
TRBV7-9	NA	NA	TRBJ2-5	CASSLGGGRKETQYF	TGTGCCAGCAGCTTAGGGGGAGGCCGGAAAGAGACCCAGTACTTC
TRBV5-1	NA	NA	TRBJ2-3	CASSLGPGTDTQYF	TGCGCCAGCAGCTTGGGGCCCGGGACAGATACGCAGTATTTT
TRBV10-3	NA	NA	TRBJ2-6	CAISEIRGGSGANVLTF	TGTGCCATCAGTGAGATTAGGGGGGGCTCTGGGGCCAACGTCCTGACTTTC
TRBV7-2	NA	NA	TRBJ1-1	CASSSQANTEAFF	TGTGCCAGCAGCTCCCAAGCGAACACTGAAGCTTTCTTT
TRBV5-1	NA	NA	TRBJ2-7	CASSLAIQVAVPYEQYF	TGCGCCAGCAGCTTGGCCATTCAAGTAGCGGTTCCCTACGAGCAGTACTTC
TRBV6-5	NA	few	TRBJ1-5	CASRAGGSNQPQHF	TGTGCCAGCAGAGCGGGGGGTAGTAATCAGCCCCAGCATTTT
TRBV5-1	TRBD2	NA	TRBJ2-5	CASSLAGTSEETQYF	TGCGCCAGCAGCTTGGCCGGGACTAGCGAGGAGACCCAGTACTTC
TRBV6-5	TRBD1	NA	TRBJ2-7	CASSWDSHEQYF	TGTGCCAGCAGTTGGGACAGCCACGAGCAGTACTTC
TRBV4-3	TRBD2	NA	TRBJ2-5	CASSHRRGEETQYF	TGCGCCAGCAGCCACAGACGGGGGGAAGAGACCCAGTACTTC